This T cell receptor (beta chain) was observed in a study of blood T cell repertoires in COVID-19. Clones were sequenced by immunoSEQ multiplex PCR, and TCRdb holds only the in-frame ones, with some missing. The sample has 200,000 to 250,000 clones; around 89% are singletons. Germline CDR1 and CDR2: SGDLS and YYNGEE. The CDR3 loop spans 18 amino acids. J was trimmed by 1 base and V by 0 bases; bases with no gene match: 9. The chain is built from TRBV9 and TRBJ2-3; 9 nucleotides line up with TRBD1. The specimen was PBMCs or T cells enriched from blood (not recorded which). The TCR was taken from a man aged 25-45 years who had been exposed to COVID-19. The CDR3 spells CASSVAVQGQGGTDTQYF. The CDR3 DNA is TGTGCCAGCAGCGTAGCAGTTCAGGGACAGGGAGGCACAGATACGCAGTATTTT.